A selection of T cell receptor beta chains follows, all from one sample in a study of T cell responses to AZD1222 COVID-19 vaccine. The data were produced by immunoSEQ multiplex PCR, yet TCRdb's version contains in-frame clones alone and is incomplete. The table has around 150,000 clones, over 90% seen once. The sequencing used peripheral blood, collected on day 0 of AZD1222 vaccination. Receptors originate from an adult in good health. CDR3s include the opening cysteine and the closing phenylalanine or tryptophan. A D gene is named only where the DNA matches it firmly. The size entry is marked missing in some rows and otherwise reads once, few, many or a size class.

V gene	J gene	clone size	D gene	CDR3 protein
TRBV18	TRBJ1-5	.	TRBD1	CASSPGQGASQPQHF
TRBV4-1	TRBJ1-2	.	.	CASSQVLQALGGYTF
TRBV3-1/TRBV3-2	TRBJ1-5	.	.	CASSQDPGNGQPQHF
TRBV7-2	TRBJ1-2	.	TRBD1	CASSLSPRTGLEKGGYTF
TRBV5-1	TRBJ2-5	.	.	CASSQRESPEETQYF
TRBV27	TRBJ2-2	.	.	CASNPVAFANTGELFF
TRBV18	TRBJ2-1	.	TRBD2	CASSPGSGRGNEQFF
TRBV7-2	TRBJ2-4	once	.	CASSPLAGRSIQYF
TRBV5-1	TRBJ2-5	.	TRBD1	CASSVGQQQETQYF
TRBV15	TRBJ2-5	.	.	CATSRAGGYQETQYF
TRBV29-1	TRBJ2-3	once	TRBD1	CSVEAGTGNTQYF
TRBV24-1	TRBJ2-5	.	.	CATSDFVGEQETQYF
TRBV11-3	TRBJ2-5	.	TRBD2	CASSLGPGGETQYF
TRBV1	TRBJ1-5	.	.	CTSSQDIQAGCRYSNQPQHF
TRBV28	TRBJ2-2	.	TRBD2	CASSLPGGNGELFF
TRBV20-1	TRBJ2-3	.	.	CSASRPETTQYF
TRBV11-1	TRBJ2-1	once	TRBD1	CASSPTGTGFYEQFF
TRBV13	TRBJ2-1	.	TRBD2	CASSPSEAGAPNEQFF
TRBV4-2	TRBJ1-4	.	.	CASSQDPGATNEKLFF
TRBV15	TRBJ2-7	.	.	CATSRERGTYYEQYF
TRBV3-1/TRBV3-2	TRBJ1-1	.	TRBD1	CASSQRTGDTEAFF
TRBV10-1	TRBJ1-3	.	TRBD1	CASSQGQGIAGNTIYF
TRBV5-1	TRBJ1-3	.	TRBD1	CASSPLGTGGNTIYF
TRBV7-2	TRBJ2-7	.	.	CASSSGGTVEQYF
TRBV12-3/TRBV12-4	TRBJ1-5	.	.	CASTSGRNQPQHF
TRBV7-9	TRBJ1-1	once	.	CAQTEKTEAFF
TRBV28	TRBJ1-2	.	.	CASSLGSTSPVYGYTF
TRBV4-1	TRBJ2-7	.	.	CASSQDKYTTSYEQYF
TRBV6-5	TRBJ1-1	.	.	CACNRGMNTEAFF
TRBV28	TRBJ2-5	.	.	CASSFGAGSAEETQYF
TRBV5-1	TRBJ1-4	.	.	CASSQKQNDGEKLFF
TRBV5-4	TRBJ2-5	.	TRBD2	CASSFGLAGSKETQYF
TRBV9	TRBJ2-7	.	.	CASSVALGALGYEQYF
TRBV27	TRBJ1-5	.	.	CASSFIGQPQHF
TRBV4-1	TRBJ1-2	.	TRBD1	CASKTGGVGYTF
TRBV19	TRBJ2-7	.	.	CASSPGGTASYEQYF
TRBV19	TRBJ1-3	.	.	CASSIGQEGNTIYF
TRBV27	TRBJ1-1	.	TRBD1	CASSSRQGETEAFF
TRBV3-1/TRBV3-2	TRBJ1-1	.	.	CASSQARGGTEAFF
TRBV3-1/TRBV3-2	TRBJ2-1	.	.	CASSPRDHEQFF
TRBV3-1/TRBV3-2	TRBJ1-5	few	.	CASSPYYPSPGSYSNQPQHF
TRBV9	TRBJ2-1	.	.	CASGLGPNEQFF
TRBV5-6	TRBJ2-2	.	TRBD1	CASSLRTGSDTGELFF
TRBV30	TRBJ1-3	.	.	CAWNPTGQGNTIYF
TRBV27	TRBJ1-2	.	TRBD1	CASRPTGGGGYTF
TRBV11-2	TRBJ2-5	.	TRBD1	CASSSLGQGSKTQYF
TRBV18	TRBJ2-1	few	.	CASSPVQLRNEQFF
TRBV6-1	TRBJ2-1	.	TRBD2	CASSVLSHGLAGASYNEQFF
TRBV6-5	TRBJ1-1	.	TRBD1	CASRARGHGAFF
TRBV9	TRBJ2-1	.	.	CASSVDPGGSEQFF
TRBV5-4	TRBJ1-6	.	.	CASSLYPRDKDSPLHF
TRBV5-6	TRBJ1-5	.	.	CASSLWGAQPQHF
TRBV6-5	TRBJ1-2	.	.	CASSYLRGGNYGYTF